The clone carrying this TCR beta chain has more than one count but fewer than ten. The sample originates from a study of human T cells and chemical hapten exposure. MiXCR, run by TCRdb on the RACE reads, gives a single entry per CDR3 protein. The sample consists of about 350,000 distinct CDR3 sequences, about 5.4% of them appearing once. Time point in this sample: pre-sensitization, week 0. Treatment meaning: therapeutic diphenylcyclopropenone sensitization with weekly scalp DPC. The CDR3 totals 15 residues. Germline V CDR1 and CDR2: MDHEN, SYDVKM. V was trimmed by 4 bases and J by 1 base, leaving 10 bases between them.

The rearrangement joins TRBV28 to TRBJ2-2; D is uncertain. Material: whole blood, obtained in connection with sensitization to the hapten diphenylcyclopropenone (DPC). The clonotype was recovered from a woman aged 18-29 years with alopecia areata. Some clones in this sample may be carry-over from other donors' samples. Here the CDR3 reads CASSSWSVNTGELFF. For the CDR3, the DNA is TGTGCCAGCAGTTCCTGGAGTGTGAACACCGGGGAGCTGTTTTTT.